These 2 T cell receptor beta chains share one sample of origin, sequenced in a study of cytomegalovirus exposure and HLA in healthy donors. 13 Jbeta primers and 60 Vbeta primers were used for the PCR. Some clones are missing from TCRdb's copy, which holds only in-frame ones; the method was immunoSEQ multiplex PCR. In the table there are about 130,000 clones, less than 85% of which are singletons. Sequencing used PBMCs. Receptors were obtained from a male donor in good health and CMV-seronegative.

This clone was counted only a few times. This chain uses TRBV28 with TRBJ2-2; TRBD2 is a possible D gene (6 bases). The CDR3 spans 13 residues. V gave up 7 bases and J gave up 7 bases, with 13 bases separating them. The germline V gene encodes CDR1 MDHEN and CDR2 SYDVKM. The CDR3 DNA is TGTGCCAGCACACTAGACGGGAGCGGGGAGCTGTTTTTT. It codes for CASTLDGSGELFF.

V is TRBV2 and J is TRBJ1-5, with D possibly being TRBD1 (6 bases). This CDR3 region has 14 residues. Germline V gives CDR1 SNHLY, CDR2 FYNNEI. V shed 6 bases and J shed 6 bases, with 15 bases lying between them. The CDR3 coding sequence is TGTGCCAGCAGCTATACAGGGTTGGCTCAGCCCCAGCATTTT. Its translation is CASSYTGLAQPQHF. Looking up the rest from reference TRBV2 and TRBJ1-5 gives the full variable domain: EPEVTQTPSHQVTQMGQEVILRCVPISNHLYFYWYRQILGQKVEFLVSFYNNEISEKSEIFDDQFSVERPDGSNFTLKIRSTKLEDSAMYFCASSYTGLAQPQHFGDGTRLSIL.